The rows below give T cell receptor beta chains drawn from one sample of a study of OX40 agonist ivuxolimab in advanced cancers. Measured with immunoSEQ multiplex PCR; TCRdb has only the in-frame clones, and not every one. The sample lists more than 65,000 clones, roughly 81% occurring once. The sample was CD4+ or CD8+ T cells sorted from blood, taken in a trial of the OX40 agonist ivuxolimab. These receptor sequences come from an adult with an advanced solid tumor such as melanoma, head and neck, liver or kidney cancer. The CDR3 runs from the conserved cysteine through the conserved F or W. Each record gives: J gene, CDR3 length, clone size, V gene, D gene, CDR3 protein, CDR3 DNA. D genes are given only for firm matches. Only some rows state a clone size, as once, few, many or a class for expanded clones.

>TRBJ1-1|13|-|TRBV5-1|TRBD1
CASSLEGGTNAFF
TGCGCCAGCAGCTTGGAAGGGGGCACAAATGCTTTCTTT
>TRBJ1-2|12|-|TRBV6-5|-
CATRWGGDGYTF
TGTGCCACGAGGTGGGGGGGCGATGGCTACACCTTC
>TRBJ1-5|17|-|TRBV10-1|-
CASAVNLSVASNQPQHF
TGCGCCAGCGCGGTGAACTTGTCGGTTGCTAGCAATCAGCCCCAGCATTTT
>TRBJ1-6|13|few|TRBV6-5|TRBD1
CASSSTGESPLHF
TGTGCCAGCAGTTCGACAGGGGAATCACCCCTCCACTTT
>TRBJ1-1|13|-|TRBV7-3|-
CASSPGQNTEAFF
TGTGCCAGCAGCCCCGGGCAGAACACTGAAGCTTTCTTT
>TRBJ1-4|16|-|TRBV7-8|-
CASSPTPWGGSEKLFF
TGTGCCAGCAGCCCAACCCCGTGGGGGGGTAGTGAAAAACTGTTTTTT
>TRBJ2-7|13|-|TRBV19|TRBD1
CASSEQGSYEQYF
TGTGCCAGTAGTGAACAGGGGAGTTACGAGCAGTACTTC
>TRBJ1-4|15|-|TRBV7-2|-
CASSRSTGLNEKLFF
TGTGCCAGCAGCCGATCGACAGGCCTTAATGAAAAACTGTTTTTT
>TRBJ1-2|15|-|TRBV30|TRBD1
CAWSVSQGARFGYTF
TGTGCCTGGAGTGTTTCGCAGGGGGCGAGATTCGGCTACACCTTC
>TRBJ2-3|14|-|TRBV6-5|-
CASSPRDHTDTQYF
TGTGCCAGCAGTCCCCGGGACCACACAGATACGCAGTATTTT
>TRBJ2-3|12|-|TRBV6-5|-
CATCGATDTQYF
TGTGCCACCTGTGGGGCAACAGATACGCAGTATTTT
>TRBJ2-1|14|few|TRBV10-1|TRBD2
CPEEEGGDYNEQFF
TGCCCCGAGGAGGAGGGAGGGGACTACAATGAGCAGTTCTTC
>TRBJ2-7|19|-|TRBV11-2|TRBD1
CASSGTGLLQRDSNYEQYF
TGTGCCAGCAGCGGCACCGGCTTGCTACAACGGGACAGCAACTACGAGCAGTACTTC
>TRBJ2-2|16|-|TRBV29-1|-
CSVVDTGGPSTGELFF
TGCAGCGTCGTCGACACTGGGGGACCGAGTACCGGGGAGCTGTTTTTT
>TRBJ1-2|15|-|TRBV5-8|TRBD1
CASSFSAGTGYGYTF
TGTGCCAGCAGCTTCAGTGCGGGGACAGGCTATGGCTACACCTTC
>TRBJ1-3|17|-|TRBV12-5|-
CASGLGGGQSTGNTIYF
TGTGCTAGTGGTTTGGGAGGAGGACAGTCCACTGGAAACACCATATATTTT
>TRBJ2-1|15|-|TRBV9|TRBD2
CASSVVSGGPHEQFF
TGTGCCAGCAGCGTAGTGTCGGGAGGGCCCCATGAGCAGTTCTTC
>TRBJ1-1|13|-|TRBV11-1|-
CASSLQGRTEAFF
TGTGCCAGCAGCTTACAGGGACGGACTGAAGCTTTCTTT
>TRBJ2-3|15|-|TRBV27|-
CASSSDIASTDTQYF
TGTGCCAGCAGTTCGGACATCGCTAGCACAGATACGCAGTATTTT
>TRBJ2-7|13|-|TRBV19|-
CASSTDRFHEQYF
TGTGCCAGTAGCACGGACCGGTTTCACGAGCAGTACTTC
>TRBJ2-1|16|-|TRBV2|-
CASTDGRGARDNEQFF
TGTGCCAGCACCGATGGCAGGGGGGCGCGAGATAATGAGCAGTTCTTC
>TRBJ2-6|12|-|TRBV5-4|-
CATGPGANVLTF
TGTGCCACAGGGCCTGGGGCCAACGTCCTGACTTTC
>TRBJ2-2|14|-|TRBV9|-
CASSPAGRTGELFF
TGTGCCAGCAGCCCGGCGGGGAGGACCGGGGAGCTGTTTTTT
>TRBJ2-1|15|-|TRBV19|TRBD2
CASTPGTSGMNEQFF
TGTGCCAGTACCCCAGGGACTAGCGGAATGAATGAGCAGTTCTTC
>TRBJ1-6|13|-|TRBV27|-
CASSSNGLSPLHF
TGTGCCAGCAGTTCGAATGGACTGTCACCCCTCCACTTT
>TRBJ2-5|13|-|TRBV10-3|-
CAISVTNEETQYF
TGTGCCATCAGTGTCACCAATGAAGAGACCCAGTACTTC
>TRBJ2-3|14|-|TRBV12-5|TRBD2
CASGRTSETDTQYF
TGTGCTAGTGGGCGGACTAGCGAGACAGATACGCAGTATTTT
>TRBJ2-3|16|once|TRBV7-3|TRBD2
CASSLGDSGGGNTQYF
TGTGCCAGCAGCTTAGGGGATAGCGGGGGCGGGAATACGCAGTATTTT
>TRBJ2-7|14|few|TRBV6-5|TRBD2
CASSFSSGLYEQYF
TGTGCCAGCAGTTTTTCTAGCGGACTCTACGAGCAGTACTTC
>TRBJ2-5|14|-|TRBV30|TRBD2
CAWSVQAGEETQYF
TGTGCCTGGAGTGTACAGGCGGGGGAAGAGACCCAGTACTTC
>TRBJ2-2|16|-|TRBV9|-
CASSPSGQPNTGELFF
TGTGCCAGCAGCCCCTCGGGGCAGCCGAACACCGGGGAGCTGTTTTTT
>TRBJ2-3|16|-|TRBV4-3|TRBD2
CASSQDLAGGTDTQYF
TGCGCCAGCAGCCAAGATCTAGCGGGAGGGACAGATACGCAGTATTTT
>TRBJ2-7|15|many|TRBV5-1|TRBD1
CASSPDGQGRDEQYF
TGCGCCAGCAGCCCGGACGGACAGGGCCGGGACGAGCAGTACTTC
>TRBJ2-7|13|-|TRBV18|TRBD1
CASSRGTGNEQYF
TGTGCCAGCTCACGGGGGACAGGGAATGAGCAGTACTTC
>TRBJ1-1|14|-|TRBV4-1|-
CASSQVGRSTEAFF
TGCGCCAGCAGCCAAGTCGGGAGGAGCACTGAAGCTTTCTTT
>TRBJ1-2|15|-|TRBV5-8|-
CASSQAGTLFYGYTF
TGTGCCAGCAGCCAGGCGGGGACCCTGTTCTATGGCTACACCTTC
>TRBJ1-4|15|-|TRBV4-3|-
CASSQVGGTNEKLFF
TGCGCCAGCAGCCAAGTCGGGGGAACTAATGAAAAACTGTTTTTT
>TRBJ1-5|15|few|TRBV7-8|-
CASSLEWRDNQPQHF
TGTGCCAGCAGCTTAGAGTGGCGGGACAATCAGCCCCAGCATTTT
>TRBJ2-7|17|-|TRBV4-2|TRBD2
CASSPHFGAGERREQYF
TGTGCCAGCAGCCCTCACTTCGGAGCGGGAGAACGGCGCGAGCAGTACTTC
>TRBJ1-1|16|few|TRBV18|-
CASSPAGRQGRTEAFF
TGTGCCAGCTCACCGGCTGGGAGGCAGGGTAGAACTGAAGCTTTCTTT
>TRBJ2-1|13|-|TRBV14|-
CASSQGLGDEQFF
TGTGCCAGCAGCCAAGGTCTCGGAGATGAGCAGTTCTTC
>TRBJ1-2|14|-|TRBV9|-
CASSIGGPNYGYTF
TGTGCCAGCAGCATAGGCGGTCCGAACTATGGCTACACCTTC
>TRBJ2-3|15|-|TRBV19|-
CASSVFSGGTDTQYF
TGTGCCAGTAGTGTCTTTAGCGGCGGCACAGATACGCAGTATTTT
>TRBJ2-7|13|-|TRBV6-5|-
CASSYSMGYEQYF
TGTGCCAGCAGTTACTCGATGGGATACGAGCAGTACTTC
>TRBJ1-6|15|-|TRBV9|-
CASSVALQGNSPLHF
TGTGCCAGCAGCGTAGCTTTACAGGGAAATTCACCCCTCCACTTT
>TRBJ2-2|15|-|TRBV7-2|-
CASSLVLADTGELFF
TGTGCCAGCAGCTTAGTCCTAGCCGACACCGGGGAGCTGTTTTTT
>TRBJ1-6|15|-|TRBV5-1|-
CASSLIPGADSPLHF
TGCGCCAGCAGCTTGATTCCGGGGGCAGATTCACCCCTCCACTTT
>TRBJ2-3|15|-|TRBV6-5|-
CASSKQGWVTDTQYF
TGTGCCAGCAGTAAACAGGGCTGGGTCACAGATACGCAGTATTTT
>TRBJ2-3|16|-|TRBV5-4|TRBD2
CASSTTSGWVTDTQYF
TGTGCCAGCAGCACCACTAGCGGGTGGGTCACAGATACGCAGTATTTT
>TRBJ1-1|14|-|TRBV5-1|-
CASRFTGGTTEAFF
TGCGCCAGCAGATTTACGGGAGGGACCACTGAAGCTTTCTTT
>TRBJ1-1|13|-|TRBV5-1|-
CASSSDPNTEAFF
TGCGCCAGCAGCTCCGATCCGAACACTGAAGCTTTCTTT
>TRBJ1-2|13|few|TRBV29-1|-
CSVESRRVDGYTF
TGCAGCGTTGAAAGCCGCAGGGTCGATGGCTACACCTTC
>TRBJ2-7|15|-|TRBV19|-
CASSIQAGSPYEQYF
TGTGCCAGTAGTATACAGGCAGGGAGTCCCTACGAGCAGTACTTC
>TRBJ1-5|16|-|TRBV19|TRBD1
CASSIPGQGADQPQHF
TGTGCCAGTAGTATCCCGGGACAGGGGGCTGACCAGCCCCAGCATTTT
>TRBJ1-4|15|few|TRBV6-1|TRBD1
CASRGQGATNEKLFF
TGTGCCAGCAGGGGACAGGGTGCAACTAATGAAAAACTGTTTTTT
>TRBJ2-2|15|-|TRBV9|TRBD2
CASSKTSGDTGELFF
TGTGCCAGCAGCAAGACTAGCGGGGACACCGGGGAGCTGTTTTTT
>TRBJ1-1|12|-|TRBV6-6|-
CASSRDKIEAFF
TGTGCCAGCAGCCGGGACAAAATTGAAGCTTTCTTT